This T cell receptor beta chain came from a study of B cell selection in AIRE deficiency. Findings of the study overall: Roughly 31% of healthy-shared Treg TCRbeta sequences appeared in patient Tconv cells.

Assay used: immunoSEQ multiplex PCR; TCRdb lists only in-frame clones, some missing. The sample comprises tens of thousands of clones, 97% of which are singletons, and 0.17% rests with the top ten. This clone was detected only once. Its antigen is still unknown. The sorted conventional CD4 T cells were gated as CD4+CD127+. The source is a human donor with AIRE deficiency. The sample consisted of conventional CD4+ T cells sorted from PBMCs.

CDR3 region: CSVRLDTQYF. CDR3 nucleotide sequence: TGCAGCGTTAGGTTGGATACGCAGTATTTT. This chain joins TRBV29-1 and TRBJ2-3; unclear D gene. The CDR3 runs 10 residues. In germline, CDR1 is SQVTM, CDR2 ANQGSEA. Trimming took off 5 bases at V and 6 bases at J, with 6 bases between the two ends.